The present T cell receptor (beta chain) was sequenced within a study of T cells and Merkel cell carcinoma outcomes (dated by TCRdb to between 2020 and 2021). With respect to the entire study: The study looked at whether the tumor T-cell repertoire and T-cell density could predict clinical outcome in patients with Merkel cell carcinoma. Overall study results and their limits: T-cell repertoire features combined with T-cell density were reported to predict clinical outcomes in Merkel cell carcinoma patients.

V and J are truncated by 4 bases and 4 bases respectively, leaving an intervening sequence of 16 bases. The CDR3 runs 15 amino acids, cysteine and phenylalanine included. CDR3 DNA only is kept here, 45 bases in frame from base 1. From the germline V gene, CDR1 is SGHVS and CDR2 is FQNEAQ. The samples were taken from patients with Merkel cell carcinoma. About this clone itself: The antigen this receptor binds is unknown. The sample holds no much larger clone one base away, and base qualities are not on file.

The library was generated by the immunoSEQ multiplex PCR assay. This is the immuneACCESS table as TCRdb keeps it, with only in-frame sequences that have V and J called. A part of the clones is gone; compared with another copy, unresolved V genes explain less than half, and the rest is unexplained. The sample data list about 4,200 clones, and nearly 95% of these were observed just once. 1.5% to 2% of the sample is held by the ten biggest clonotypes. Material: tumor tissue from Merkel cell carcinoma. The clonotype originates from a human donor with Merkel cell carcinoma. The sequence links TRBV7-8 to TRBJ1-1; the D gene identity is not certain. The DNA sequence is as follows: TGTGCCAGCAGCTACAACGGGCCCTCCGGCACTGAAGCTTTCTTT. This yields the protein CASSYNGPSGTEAFF. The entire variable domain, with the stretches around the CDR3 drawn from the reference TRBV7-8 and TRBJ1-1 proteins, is GAGVSQSPRYKVAKRGQDVALRCDPISGHVSLFWYQQALGQGPEFLTYFQNEAQLDKSGLPSDRFFAERPEGSVSTLKIQRTQQEDSAVYLCASSYNGPSGTEAFFGQGTRLTVV.